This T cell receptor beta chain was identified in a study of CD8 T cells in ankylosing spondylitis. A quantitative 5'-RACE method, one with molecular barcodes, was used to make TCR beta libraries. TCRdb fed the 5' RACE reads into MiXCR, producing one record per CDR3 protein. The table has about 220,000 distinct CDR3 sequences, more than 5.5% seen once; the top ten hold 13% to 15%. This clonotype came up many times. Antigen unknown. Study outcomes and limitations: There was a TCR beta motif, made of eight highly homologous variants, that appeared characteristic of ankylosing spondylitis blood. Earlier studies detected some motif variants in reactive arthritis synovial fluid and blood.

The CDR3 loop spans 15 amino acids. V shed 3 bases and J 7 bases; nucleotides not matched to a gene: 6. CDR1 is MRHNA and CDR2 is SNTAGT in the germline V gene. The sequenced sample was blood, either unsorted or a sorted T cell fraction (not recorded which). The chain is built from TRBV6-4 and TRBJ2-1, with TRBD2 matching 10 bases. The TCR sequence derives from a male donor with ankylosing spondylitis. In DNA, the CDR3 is TGTGCCAGCAGTGAGCGGTTTAGCGGGAGGAATGAGCAGTTCTTC. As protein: CASSERFSGRNEQFF.